This T cell receptor beta chain comes out of a study of T-cell reconstitution after alpha-beta-depleted transplantation in children. Overall study findings and caveats: T-cell numbers and diversity one year post-transplant derived largely from freshly generated T cells. Several hundred expanded graft clones reportedly gave rise to the alpha-beta T cells present about two months after transplant. Surviving recipient T cells and intrathymic progenitors accounted for some patients' high TCRbeta diversity at day 60.

CDR3 length: 15 residues. The V gene end was trimmed by 4 bases and the J gene end by 6 bases; junction bases not matched to a gene: 9. Only a few counts were recorded for this clonotype. Its antigen is unidentified. TCRbeta library preparation incorporated unique molecular identifiers. Using its own MiXCR run on the PCR reads, TCRdb lists one record per CDR3 protein. The repertoire holds about 980,000 distinct CDR3 sequences, about 30% seen once, with 28% in the top ten. This TCR came from a boy younger than two who had a stem cell transplant for SCID, so the T cells may come from the graft donor. The chain employs TRBV12-3 or TRBV12-4 and TRBJ2-7; 10 nucleotides agree with TRBD2. The material sequenced was PBMCs, mostly from graft donor cells, taken 360 days after TCRalphabeta/CD19-depleted stem cell transplant. The CDR3 coding sequence is TGTGCCAGCAGTTACCGCAGCGGGGGGGCCTCCGAGCAGTACTTC. It translates to CASSYRSGGASEQYF.